A single sample gave rise to the 26 T cell receptor beta chains below, sequenced in a study of cytomegalovirus exposure and HLA in healthy donors. It was with 60 Vbeta and 13 Jbeta primers that the PCR ran. Method: immunoSEQ multiplex PCR; TCRdb's copy keeps in-frame clones and lacks some. The sample contains about 140,000 clones, 70% to 85% of which appear only once. Sequencing input: PBMCs. All receptors come from a woman aged 35 to 49 in good health and CMV-seronegative.

The rearrangement joins TRBV5-4 to TRBJ2-7, with 9 bases aligning to TRBD1. The V segment lost 1 base and the J segment 7 bases; nucleotides outside the gene matches: 6. Germline CDR1 is SGHNT and CDR2 is YYREEE (reference sequence). CDR3 size: 14 residues. CDR3 protein: CASSLWTGVGEQYF. DNA for the CDR3: TGTGCCAGCAGCTTGTGGACAGGGGTGGGGGAGCAGTACTTC.

The chain combines TRBV27 with TRBJ2-1, with 11 bases matching TRBD2. The CDR3 totals 17 residues. The V gene end was trimmed by 6 bases and the J gene end by 7 bases; junction bases not matched to a gene: 14. Germline V CDR1 and CDR2: MNHEY, SMNVEV (reference sequence). In nucleotides, the CDR3 is TGTGCCAGCAGCAAACTGGGGGTAGCGGGAGGGTTTAATGAGCAGTTCTTC. Protein sequence: CASSKLGVAGGFNEQFF.

The chain carries TRBV28 and TRBJ1-2; D is possibly TRBD1 (5 bases). The V and J ends lost 2 bases and 8 bases respectively, with 18 bases between them. CDR1 is MDHEN and CDR2 is SYDVKM in the germline V gene. The CDR3 is made up of 15 amino acids. The CDR3 bases are TGTGCCAGCAGTTTAGTCAGGGCACCCCTCTACGGCTACACCTTC. Its translation: CASSLVRAPLYGYTF.

This rearrangement joins TRBV18 to TRBJ2-3; TRBD1 agrees at 8 bases. The trim removed 4 bases at V and 6 bases at J, leaving 3 bases unmatched. Looked up from germline, CDR1 is KGHSH and CDR2 is LQKENI. This CDR3 has 13 amino acids. CDR3 coding DNA: TGTGCCAGCTCACTGGGACAGGCTGATACGCAGTATTTT. Translating it yields CASSLGQADTQYF.

V is TRBV5-6 and J is TRBJ1-6; D remains unclear. V gave up 2 bases and J gave up 13 bases, with 10 bases separating them. The CDR3 loop spans 12 amino acids. CDR1 and CDR2 from the germline V gene are SGHDT and YYEEEE. The CDR3 nucleotides read TGTGCCAGCAGCTTCCAGGCATTGCCCCTCCACTTT. The encoded protein is CASSFQALPLHF.

This sequence joins TRBV28 and TRBJ2-7; D possibly corresponds to TRBD1 (6 bases). The CDR3 consists of 14 residues. Germline V gives CDR1 MDHEN, CDR2 SYDVKM. V was cut by 5 bases and J by 0 bases, with 11 bases left in between. Written as DNA, the CDR3 is TGTGCCAGCAGTGGGGTAGGGGGCTCCTACGAGCAGTACTTC. Protein product: CASSGVGGSYEQYF.

The chain combines TRBV5-6 with TRBJ1-1; possible D gene TRBD1, 5 bases. This CDR3 spans 16 amino acids. Germline lookup yields CDR1 SGHDT and CDR2 YYEEEE. V lost 4 bases and J 1 base, leaving 17 bases between the germline ends. The CDR3 coding sequence is TGTGCCAGCAGCGGATACAGGTATTCTTCGAACACTGAAGCTTTCTTT. Translation: CASSGYRYSSNTEAFF. Supplemented by reference TRBV5-6 and TRBJ1-1, the full variable domain reads DAGVTQSPTHLIKTRGQQVTLRCSPKSGHDTVSWYQQALGQGPQFIFQYYEEEERQRGNFPDRFSGHQFPNYSSELNVNALLLGDSALYLCASSGYRYSSNTEAFFGQGTRLTVV.

This rearrangement joins TRBV6-1 to TRBJ1-3, with no clear D. CDR1 and CDR2 (germline): MNHNS, SASEGT. This CDR3 has 15 residues. V was trimmed by 2 bases and J by 2 bases, leaving 10 bases between them. The CDR3 here is CASSEWSTPGNTIYF. Here the CDR3 DNA reads TGTGCCAGCAGTGAATGGTCCACTCCTGGAAACACCATATATTTT.

The V gene is TRBV19, the J gene TRBJ2-1, with 10 bases aligning to TRBD1. Germline CDR1 LNHDA, CDR2 SQIVND (reference sequence). The CDR3 sequence is 13 residues long. V shed 4 bases, J shed 6 bases, and the junction held 0 bases outside the gene matches. CDR3 nucleotide sequence: TGTGCCAGTAGTAGGGACAGGGGCAATGAGCAGTTCTTC. As protein: CASSRDRGNEQFF. Together with reference TRBV19 and TRBJ2-1, the CDR3 gives the full variable domain: DGGITQSPKYLFRKEGQNVTLSCEQNLNHDAMYWYRQDPGQGLRLIYYSQIVNDFQKGDIAEGYSVSREKKESFPLTVTSAQKNPTAFYLCASSRDRGNEQFFGPGTRLTVL.

The count of this clone is one. The chain links TRBV5-4 to TRBJ1-6; D gene unclear. Germline loops: CDR1 SGHNT, CDR2 YYREEE (reference sequence). This CDR3 has 16 residues. Deletions cut 3 bases from V and 0 bases from J, with 10 bases between. Written as DNA, the CDR3 is TGTGCCAGCAGCTCCTATAAGAGCTCCTATAATTCACCCCTCCACTTT. It is translated as CASSSYKSSYNSPLHF.

The rearrangement uses TRBV6-5 and TRBJ1-6; D gene ambiguous. CDR3 length: 13 residues. V was pared by 8 bases and J by 9 bases, with 14 bases between. Germline CDR1 MNHEY, CDR2 SVGAGI. In DNA, the CDR3 is TGTGCCAGCCGGAGAGGCGTCGGTTCACCCCTCCACTTT. The encoded protein is CASRRGVGSPLHF.

There are a few counts of this clone. The V gene is TRBV25-1, the J gene TRBJ1-2; perhaps TRBD1 as D (6 bases). This CDR3 is built from 13 residues. The V gene's germline CDR1 is MGHDK and CDR2 SYGVNS. The V gene lost 7 bases and the J gene lost 5 bases, with 14 bases spanning the gap. CDR3 nucleotides: TGTGCCAGCACTCGGGGCCAGGGGTATGGCTACACCTTC. It is translated as CASTRGQGYGYTF.

The chain has TRBV7-3 and TRBJ2-2, with 11 bases aligning to TRBD2. From germline, CDR1 is SGHTA and CDR2 FQGTGA. V lost 4 bases and J lost 5; bases outside the gene matches: 9. The CDR3 has 17 amino acids. CDR3 protein: CASSSSPSGRRTGELFF. The CDR3 DNA reads as TGTGCCAGCAGCTCGTCGCCTAGCGGGAGGCGTACCGGGGAGCTGTTTTTT.

The rearrangement links TRBV7-4 to TRBJ2-7; tentative D call: TRBD2 (6 bases). V lost 3 bases to trimming and J lost 0 bases, with 9 bases between them. The germline V gene encodes CDR1 SGHVT and CDR2 SQSDAQ. CDR3 length equals 14 residues. Here the CDR3 reads CASSFGDSSYEQYF. The CDR3 DNA reads as TGTGCCAGCAGCTTTGGGGACTCCTCCTACGAGCAGTACTTC. The full variable domain, completed using reference TRBV7-4 and TRBJ2-7, is GAGVSQSPRYKVAKRGRDVALRCDSISGHVTLYWYRQTLGQGSEVLTYSQSDAQRDKSGRPSGRFSAERPERSVSTLKIQRTEQGDSAVYLCASSFGDSSYEQYFGPGTRLTVT.

The chain carries TRBV28 and TRBJ1-5; no reliable D call. Between the trimmed V and J ends, which lost 3 bases and 13 bases, there was a span of 16 bases. CDR3 size: 13 residues. Germline loops: CDR1 MDHEN, CDR2 SYDVKM. CDR3 DNA: TGTGCCAGCAGTTTGGATGTGGGAGCACTACAGCATTTT. It encodes CASSLDVGALQHF. The full variable domain, completed using reference TRBV28 and TRBJ1-5, is DVKVTQSSRYLVKRTGEKVFLECVQDMDHENMFWYRQDPGLGLRLIYFSYDVKMKEKGDIPEGYSVSREKKERFSLILESASTNQTSMYLCASSLDVGALQHFGDGTRLSIL.

V is TRBV30 and J is TRBJ1-1; the match to TRBD1 covers 10 bases. The CDR3 consists of 12 residues. The germline V gene encodes CDR1 GTSNPN and CDR2 SVGIG (reference sequence). V was pared by 8 bases and J by 5 bases, with 5 bases of the junction left unmatched. This CDR3 reads CAADRGRTEAFF. As DNA, the CDR3 is TGTGCCGCGGACAGGGGGAGGACTGAAGCTTTCTTT.

The CDR3 DNA sequence: TGTGCCAGCAGCCCCTCGGGTCCCATGAACACTGAAGCTTTCTTT. Amino acids: CASSPSGPMNTEAFF. V is TRBV11-1 and J is TRBJ1-1, with unresolved D. The V gene's germline CDR1 is SGHAT and CDR2 FQDESV (reference sequence). Trimming cost V 5 bases and J 0 bases, with 13 bases left between them. This CDR3 is built from 15 residues. Supplemented by reference TRBV11-1 and TRBJ1-1, the full variable domain reads EAEVAQSPRYKITEKSQAVAFWCDPISGHATLYWYRQILGQGPELLVQFQDESVVDDSQLPKDRFSAERLKGVDSTLKIQPAELGDSAMYLCASSPSGPMNTEAFFGQGTRLTVV.

The chain links TRBV11-1 to TRBJ2-1, with D tentatively TRBD2 (5 bases). Trimming took off 5 bases at V and 9 bases at J, with 23 bases between the two ends. Germline values: CDR1 SGHAT, CDR2 FQDESV (reference sequence). The CDR3 runs 16 residues. The CDR3 loop is CASSHRDESEGREQFF. Written as DNA, the CDR3 is TGTGCCAGCAGCCACCGCGACGAGTCCGAGGGCCGTGAGCAGTTCTTC.

This clone showed up just once. The rearrangement uses TRBV30 and TRBJ2-3; tentatively, D is TRBD1 (6 bases). CDR1 and CDR2 (germline): GTSNPN, SVGIG (reference sequence). Trimming took off 0 bases at V and 6 bases at J, with 16 bases between the two ends. The CDR3 consists of 15 residues. DNA for the CDR3: TGTGCCTGGAGTGTACTCGGGAACCAGGGGGATACGCAGTATTTT. Residues: CAWSVLGNQGDTQYF.

CDR3 protein: CASSDGTGGYTEAFF. DNA for the CDR3: TGTGCCAGCAGTGACGGGACAGGGGGCTACACTGAAGCTTTCTTT. The chain links TRBV2 to TRBJ1-1, with 12 bases matching TRBD1. V lost 3 bases to trimming and J lost 3 bases; unmatched junction nucleotides: 2. The CDR3 contains 15 residues. Germline V gives CDR1 SNHLY, CDR2 FYNNEI.

V gene TRBV27 combines with J gene TRBJ2-7; 7 nucleotides line up with TRBD2. V trimming: 5 bases; J trimming: 7 bases; junction bases outside the gene matches: 17. The CDR3 is 16 amino acids. Germline lookup yields CDR1 MNHEY and CDR2 SMNVEV (reference sequence). The CDR3 protein is CASSPSGGETLKEQYF. DNA for the CDR3: TGTGCCAGCAGTCCTAGTGGGGGGGAGACGTTGAAGGAGCAGTACTTC.

V gene TRBV10-3 combines with J gene TRBJ1-1; a possible D gene is TRBD1 (5 bases). The V and J ends lost 0 bases and 3 bases respectively, with 11 bases between them. The CDR3 is made up of 15 amino acids. In germline, CDR1 is ENHRY, CDR2 SYGVKD. CDR3 residues: CAISESIAGDTEAFF. The CDR3 nucleotides are TGTGCCATCAGTGAGTCGATTGCGGGGGACACTGAAGCTTTCTTT.

The rearrangement joins TRBV28 to TRBJ2-7; TRBD2 might be the D (6 bases). CDR1 is MDHEN, CDR2 SYDVKM, per germline. The CDR3 extends over 16 amino acids. V was trimmed by 4 bases and J by 9 bases, leaving 25 bases between them. CDR3 amino acids: CASSSPPGAVNWGQYF. CDR3 in DNA: TGTGCCAGCAGTTCCCCACCGGGAGCGGTTAACTGGGGGCAGTACTTC.

The genes are TRBV18 and TRBJ2-2; 8 positions match TRBD1. The CDR3 has 19 amino acids. Germline assignment: CDR1 KGHSH and CDR2 LQKENI. J was trimmed by 1 base and V by 1 base; bases with no gene match: 11. The DNA of the CDR3 is TGTGCCAGCTCACCACTCATCTCCTCCGGGACAGGGAACACCGGGGAGCTGTTTTTT. It codes for CASSPLISSGTGNTGELFF.

The gene calls are TRBV7-8 and TRBJ2-7; 9 bases align to TRBD2. Germline V gene data show CDR1 as SGHVS and CDR2 as FQNEAQ. CDR3 size: 15 residues. The ends lost 1 base at V and 4 bases at J; junction bases unmatched: 5. The CDR3 nucleotides are TGTGCCAGCAGCTTAGATTCTAGCGGGATGTACGAGCAGTACTTC. It encodes CASSLDSSGMYEQYF.

This chain connects TRBV7-3 to TRBJ2-1, with D perhaps TRBD2 (5 bases). This CDR3 region has 13 residues. CDR1 and CDR2 (germline): SGHTA, FQGTGA. V shed 3 bases and J shed 10 bases, with 13 bases lying between them. CDR3 DNA sequence: TGTGCCAGCAGCTTTGGGAGCCATAGCGAGCAGTTCTTC. Translating gives CASSFGSHSEQFF.